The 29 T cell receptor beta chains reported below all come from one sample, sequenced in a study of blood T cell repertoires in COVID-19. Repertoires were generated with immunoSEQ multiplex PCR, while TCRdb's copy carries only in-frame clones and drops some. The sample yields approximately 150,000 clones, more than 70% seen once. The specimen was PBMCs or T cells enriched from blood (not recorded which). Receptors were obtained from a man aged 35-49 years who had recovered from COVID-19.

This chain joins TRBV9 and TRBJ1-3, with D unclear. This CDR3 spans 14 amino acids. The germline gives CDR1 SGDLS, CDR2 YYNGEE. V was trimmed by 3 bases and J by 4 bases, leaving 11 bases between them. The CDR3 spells CASSDGPLGNTIYF. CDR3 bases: TGTGCCAGCAGCGATGGGCCCTTAGGAAACACCATATATTTT.

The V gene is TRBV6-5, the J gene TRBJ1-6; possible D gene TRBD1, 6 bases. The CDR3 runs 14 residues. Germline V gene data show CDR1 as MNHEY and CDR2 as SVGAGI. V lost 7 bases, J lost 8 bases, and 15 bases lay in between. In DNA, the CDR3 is TGTGCCAGCAACTCGGCACAGGGTTATTCACCCCTCCACTTT. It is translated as CASNSAQGYSPLHF.

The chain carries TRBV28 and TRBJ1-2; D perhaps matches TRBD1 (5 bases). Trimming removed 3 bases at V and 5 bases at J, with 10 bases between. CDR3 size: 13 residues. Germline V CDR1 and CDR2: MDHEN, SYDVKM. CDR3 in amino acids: CASSFPTVYGYTF. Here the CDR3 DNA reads TGTGCCAGCAGTTTCCCGACAGTATATGGCTACACCTTC.

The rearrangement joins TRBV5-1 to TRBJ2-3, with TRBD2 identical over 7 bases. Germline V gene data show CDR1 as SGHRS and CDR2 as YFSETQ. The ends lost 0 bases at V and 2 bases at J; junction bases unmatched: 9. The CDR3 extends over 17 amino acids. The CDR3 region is CASSLGALAAHTDTQYF. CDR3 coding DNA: TGCGCCAGCAGCTTGGGGGCCCTAGCGGCGCACACAGATACGCAGTATTTT.

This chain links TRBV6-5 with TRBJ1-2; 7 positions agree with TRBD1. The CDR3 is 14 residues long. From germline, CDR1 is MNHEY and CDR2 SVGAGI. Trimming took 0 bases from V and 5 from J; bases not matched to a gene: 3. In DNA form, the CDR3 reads TGTGCCAGCAGTTACTCACGGGACAGATATGGCTACACCTTC. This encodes CASSYSRDRYGYTF.

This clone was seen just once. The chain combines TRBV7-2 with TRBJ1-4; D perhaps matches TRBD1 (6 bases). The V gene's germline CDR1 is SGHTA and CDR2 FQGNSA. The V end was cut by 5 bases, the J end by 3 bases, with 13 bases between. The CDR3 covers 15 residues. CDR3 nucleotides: TGTGCCAGCAGCGCTACAGGGCTTCCTAATGAAAAACTGTTTTTT. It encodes CASSATGLPNEKLFF.

The CDR3 region has the DNA TGTGCCAGCACCCACGGGGACAGGAAATTTTCACCCCTCCACTTT. It encodes CASTHGDRKFSPLHF. V and J are TRBV7-9 and TRBJ1-6, with 8 positions matching TRBD1. The CDR3 runs 15 residues. J lost 9 bases, V lost 7 bases, and 11 bases had no gene match. CDR1 is SEHNR, CDR2 FQNEAQ, per germline (reference sequence).

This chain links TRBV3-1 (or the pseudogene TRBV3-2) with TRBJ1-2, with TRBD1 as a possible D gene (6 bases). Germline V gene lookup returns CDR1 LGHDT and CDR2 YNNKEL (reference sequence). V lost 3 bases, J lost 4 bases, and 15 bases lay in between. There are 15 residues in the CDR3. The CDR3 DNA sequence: TGTGCCAGCAGCCACTATCGACAGGCTCTCTATGGCTACACCTTC. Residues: CASSHYRQALYGYTF.

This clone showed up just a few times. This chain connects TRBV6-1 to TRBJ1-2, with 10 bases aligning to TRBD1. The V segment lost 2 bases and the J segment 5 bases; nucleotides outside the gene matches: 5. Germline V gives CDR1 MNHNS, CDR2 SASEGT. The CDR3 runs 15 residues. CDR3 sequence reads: CASSETRGQGYGYTF. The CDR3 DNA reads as TGTGCCAGCAGTGAAACCCGGGGACAGGGGTATGGCTACACCTTC.

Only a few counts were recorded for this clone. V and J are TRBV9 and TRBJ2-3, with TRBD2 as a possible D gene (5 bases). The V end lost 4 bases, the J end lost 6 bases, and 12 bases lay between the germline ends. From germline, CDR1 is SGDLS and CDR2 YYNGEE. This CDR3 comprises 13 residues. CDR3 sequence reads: CASSLGVYDTQYF. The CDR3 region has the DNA TGTGCCAGCAGCCTCGGGGTCTATGATACGCAGTATTTT.

CDR3 DNA sequence: TGTGCCAGCAGCCGAACGGTGAACACCGGGGAGCTGTTTTTT. Amino acids: CASSRTVNTGELFF. The rearrangement joins TRBV11-3 to TRBJ2-2; D is unclear. The CDR3 totals 14 residues. The V end was cut by 5 bases, the J end by 1 base, with 8 bases between. CDR1 and CDR2 from the germline V gene are SGHNT and YENEEA.

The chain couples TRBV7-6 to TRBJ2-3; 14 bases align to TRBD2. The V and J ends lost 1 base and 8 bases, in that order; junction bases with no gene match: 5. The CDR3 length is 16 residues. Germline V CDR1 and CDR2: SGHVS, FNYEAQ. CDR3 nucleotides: TGTGCCAGCAGCTTAGGGACTAGCGGGGGGAGCGGTACGCAGTATTTT. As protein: CASSLGTSGGSGTQYF.

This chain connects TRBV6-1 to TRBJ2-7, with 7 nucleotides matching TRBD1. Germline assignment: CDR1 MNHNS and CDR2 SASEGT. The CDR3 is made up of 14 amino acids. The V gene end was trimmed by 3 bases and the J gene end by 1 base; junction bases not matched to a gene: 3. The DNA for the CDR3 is TGTGCCAGCAGTGAGAGGGGGCTTTCCTACGAGCAGTACGTC. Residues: CASSERGLSYEQYV.

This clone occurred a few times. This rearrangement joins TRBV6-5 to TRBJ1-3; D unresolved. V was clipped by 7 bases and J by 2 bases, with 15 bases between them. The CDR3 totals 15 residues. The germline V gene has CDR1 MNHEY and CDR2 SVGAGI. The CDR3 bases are TGTGCCAGCAAGGTGGAGATAGGTACTGGAAACACCATATATTTT. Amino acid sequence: CASKVEIGTGNTIYF.

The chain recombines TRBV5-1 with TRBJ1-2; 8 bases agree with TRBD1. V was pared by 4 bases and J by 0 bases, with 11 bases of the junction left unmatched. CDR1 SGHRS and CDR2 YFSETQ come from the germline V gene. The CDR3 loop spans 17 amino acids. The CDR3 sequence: CASSEGQETVANYGYTF. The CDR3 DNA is TGCGCCAGCAGCGAGGGACAGGAGACTGTCGCTAACTATGGCTACACCTTC.

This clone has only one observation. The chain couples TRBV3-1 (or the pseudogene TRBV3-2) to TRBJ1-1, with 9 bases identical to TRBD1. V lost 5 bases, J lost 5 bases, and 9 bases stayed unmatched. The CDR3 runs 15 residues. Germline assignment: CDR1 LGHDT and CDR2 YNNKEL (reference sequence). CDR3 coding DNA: TGTGCCAGCAGCAACCTCGACAGGGGGGGGACTGAAGCTTTCTTT. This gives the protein CASSNLDRGGTEAFF.

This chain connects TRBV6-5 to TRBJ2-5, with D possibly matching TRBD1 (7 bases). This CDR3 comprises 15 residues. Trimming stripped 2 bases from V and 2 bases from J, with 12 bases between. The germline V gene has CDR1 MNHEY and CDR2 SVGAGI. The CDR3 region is CASSYGQGGQETQYF. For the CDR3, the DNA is TGTGCCAGCAGTTACGGGCAGGGGGGTCAAGAGACCCAGTACTTC.

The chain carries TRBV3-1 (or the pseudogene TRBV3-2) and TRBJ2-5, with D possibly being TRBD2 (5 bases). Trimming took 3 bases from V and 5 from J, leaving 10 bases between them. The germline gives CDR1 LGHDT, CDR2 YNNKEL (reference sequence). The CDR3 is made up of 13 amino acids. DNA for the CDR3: TGTGCCAGCAGCCAGAACAGCGGTGAGACCCAGTACTTC. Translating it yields CASSQNSGETQYF.

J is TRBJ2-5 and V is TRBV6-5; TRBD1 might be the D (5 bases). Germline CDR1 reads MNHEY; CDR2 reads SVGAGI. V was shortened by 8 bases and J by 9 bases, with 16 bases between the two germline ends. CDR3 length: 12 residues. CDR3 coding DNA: TGTGCCAGCGGATTCATATTAGGGGCCCAGTACTTC. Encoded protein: CASGFILGAQYF.

The CDR3 region is CASSQLEQGFPQPQHF. The CDR3 coding sequence is TGTGCCAGTAGTCAACTGGAACAGGGTTTCCCCCAGCCCCAGCATTTT. The chain links TRBV19 to TRBJ1-5, with D maybe TRBD1 (6 bases). CDR3 length: 16 residues. The V gene's germline CDR1 is LNHDA and CDR2 SQIVND (reference sequence). The V end lost 5 bases, the J end lost 7 bases, and 21 bases lay between the germline ends.

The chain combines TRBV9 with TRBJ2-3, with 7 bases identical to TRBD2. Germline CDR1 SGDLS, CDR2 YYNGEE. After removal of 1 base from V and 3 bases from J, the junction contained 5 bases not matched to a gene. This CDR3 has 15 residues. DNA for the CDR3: TGTGCCAGCAGCGTAAGCCTAGCGGATACAGATACGCAGTATTTT. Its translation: CASSVSLADTDTQYF.

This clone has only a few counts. CDR3 protein: CASSGRFGRGTDTQYF. The CDR3 DNA is TGTGCCAGCAGCGGACGCTTTGGGCGGGGGACAGATACGCAGTATTTT. The chain uses TRBV28 and TRBJ2-3; 7 bases are shared with TRBD2. CDR1 and CDR2 from the germline V gene are MDHEN and SYDVKM. Trimming at V came to 6 bases and at J to 3 bases, leaving 12 bases not matched to a gene. CDR3 length equals 16 residues.

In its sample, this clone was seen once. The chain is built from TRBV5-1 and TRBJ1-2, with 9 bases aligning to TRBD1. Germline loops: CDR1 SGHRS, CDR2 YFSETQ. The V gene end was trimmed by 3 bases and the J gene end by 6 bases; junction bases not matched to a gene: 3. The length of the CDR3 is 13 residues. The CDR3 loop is CASSSGQGHGYTF. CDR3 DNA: TGCGCCAGCAGCTCGGGACAGGGTCATGGCTACACCTTC.

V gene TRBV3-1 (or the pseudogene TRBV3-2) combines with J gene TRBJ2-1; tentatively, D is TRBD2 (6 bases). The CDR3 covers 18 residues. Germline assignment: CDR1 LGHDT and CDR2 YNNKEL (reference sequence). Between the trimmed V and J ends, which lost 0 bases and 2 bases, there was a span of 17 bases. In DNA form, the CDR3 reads TGTGCCAGCAGCCAAGATGGAGGGCAAGCGTTCCCCTACAATGAGCAGTTCTTC. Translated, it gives CASSQDGGQAFPYNEQFF.

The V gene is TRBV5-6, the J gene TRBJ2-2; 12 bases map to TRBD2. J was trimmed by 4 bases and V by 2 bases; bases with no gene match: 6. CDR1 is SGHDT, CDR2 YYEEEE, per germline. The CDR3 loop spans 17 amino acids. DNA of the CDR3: TGTGCCAGCAGCTTCGGACTAGCGGGGACCAGCACCGGGGAGCTGTTTTTT. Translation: CASSFGLAGTSTGELFF. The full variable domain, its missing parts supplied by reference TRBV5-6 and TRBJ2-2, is DAGVTQSPTHLIKTRGQQVTLRCSPKSGHDTVSWYQQALGQGPQFIFQYYEEEERQRGNFPDRFSGHQFPNYSSELNVNALLLGDSALYLCASSFGLAGTSTGELFFGEGSRLTVL.

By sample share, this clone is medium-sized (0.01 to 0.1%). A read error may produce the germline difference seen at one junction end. CDR3 sequence reads: CASSLPGWYAF. CDR3 in DNA: TGTGCCAGCAGTTTACCCGGGTGGTATGCTTTT. The chain links TRBV27 to TRBJ1-3; D gene ambiguous. Germline V gene data show CDR1 as MNHEY and CDR2 as SMNVEV (reference sequence). The CDR3 extends over 11 amino acids.

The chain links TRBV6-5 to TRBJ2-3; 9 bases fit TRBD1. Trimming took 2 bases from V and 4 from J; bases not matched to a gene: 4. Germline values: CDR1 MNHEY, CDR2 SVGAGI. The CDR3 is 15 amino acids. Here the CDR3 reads CASSYGQGWADTQYF. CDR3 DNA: TGTGCCAGCAGTTACGGACAGGGGTGGGCAGATACGCAGTATTTT.

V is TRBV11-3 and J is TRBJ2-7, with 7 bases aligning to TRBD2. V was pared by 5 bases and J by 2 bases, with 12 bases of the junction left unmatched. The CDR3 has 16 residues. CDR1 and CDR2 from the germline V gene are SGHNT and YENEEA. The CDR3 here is CASSPLRRGTPYEQYF. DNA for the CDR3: TGTGCCAGCAGCCCCCTCCGGCGGGGGACCCCCTACGAGCAGTACTTC.

The CDR3 region is CASSQGADNSPLHF. As DNA, the CDR3 is TGCGCCAGCAGCCAGGGGGCCGATAATTCACCCCTCCACTTT. The rearrangement joins TRBV5-1 to TRBJ1-6; 8 positions match TRBD1. The CDR3 covers 14 residues. Germline values: CDR1 SGHRS, CDR2 YFSETQ. V trimming: 4 bases; J trimming: 5 bases; junction bases outside the gene matches: 2.